This passage covers 15 T cell receptor beta chains from one sample sequenced in a study of T cells in Graves' hyperthyroidism and ophthalmopathy. RNA transcripts served as the template for amplifying TCR beta CDR3 regions. TCR CDR3 underwent first-round RT-PCR with the HTBI primer set. TCRdb fed the multiplex PCR reads into MiXCR, producing one record per CDR3 protein. Seen here are a few hundred thousand distinct CDR3 sequences, 18% observed once, and the top ten hold around two fifths. Sample: blood. The receptors shown here come from a man younger than 35 with Graves' ophthalmopathy.

This clonotype appeared a few times. This sequence joins TRBV6-1 and TRBJ1-2, with D perhaps TRBD1 (6 bases). Germline V CDR1 and CDR2: MNHNS, SASEGT. V lost 6 bases, J lost 2 bases, and 16 bases lay in between. The CDR3 runs 15 residues. CDR3 nucleotides: TGTGCCAGCAGCATAACAGGGACGGCAAACTATGGCTACACCTTC. Residues: CASSITGTANYGYTF.

V usage is TRBV19 and J usage is TRBJ1-1; a possible D gene is TRBD1 (6 bases). The germline V and J ends were trimmed by 5 bases and 4 bases, with 14 bases remaining between them. CDR1 LNHDA and CDR2 SQIVND come from the germline V gene (reference sequence). This CDR3 is built from 14 residues. The CDR3 loop is CASSEGGPLTEAFF. CDR3 coding DNA: TGTGCCAGTAGTGAGGGGGGCCCCCTCACTGAAGCTTTCTTT.

This clonotype showed up many times. The chain joins TRBV3-1 to TRBJ1-1; D is uncertain. V was clipped by 4 bases and J by 3 bases, with 12 bases between them. There are 14 residues in the CDR3. Per the germline V gene, CDR1 is LGHDT and CDR2 is YNNKEL (reference sequence). CDR3 sequence (DNA): TGTGCCAGCAGCCCAAACACTTTCTACACTGAAGCTTTCTTT. Its protein is CASSPNTFYTEAFF.

The chain links TRBV3-1 to TRBJ2-3; the match to TRBD2 covers 8 bases. Trimming removed 1 base from V and 4 bases from J; junction bases left unmatched: 1. The CDR3 is 14 amino acids. The V gene's germline CDR1 is LGHDT and CDR2 YNNKEL (reference sequence). The CDR3 DNA reads TGTGCCAGCAGCCAAGGGACTAGCCCAGATACGCAGTATTTT. Its translation is CASSQGTSPDTQYF.

The chain links TRBV18 to TRBJ1-3, with D maybe TRBD1 (6 bases). The CDR3 totals 16 residues. Trimming removed 1 base from V and 0 bases from J, with 10 bases in between. In germline, CDR1 is KGHSH, CDR2 LQKENI. The CDR3: CASSPQDSSSGNTIYF. For the CDR3, the DNA is TGTGCCAGCTCACCACAGGACAGCTCCTCTGGAAACACCATATATTTT.

Many counts were recorded for this clonotype. J is TRBJ2-3 and V is TRBV20-1; 12 bases fit TRBD2. The V gene's germline CDR1 is DFQATT and CDR2 SNEGSKA (reference sequence). Trimming removed 6 bases from V and 3 bases from J; junction bases left unmatched: 7. CDR3 length: 15 residues. CDR3 sequence reads: CSARGLAGLTDTQYF. In DNA form, the CDR3 reads TGCAGTGCCCGCGGACTAGCGGGGTTGACAGATACGCAGTATTTT.

This clonotype was seen many times. This chain uses TRBV5-1 with TRBJ2-7, with D perhaps TRBD1 (6 bases). Per germline, CDR1 SGHRS and CDR2 YFSETQ. The CDR3 totals 16 residues. The V gene lost 3 bases and the J gene lost 3 bases, with 19 bases spanning the gap. The CDR3 nucleotides are TGCGCCAGCAGCTGGCCCCCCGGACAGATGATCTACGAGCAGTACTTC. Amino acids: CASSWPPGQMIYEQYF.

This clonotype was seen ten or more times. The gene calls are TRBV5-1 and TRBJ2-3, with 8 bases lining up with TRBD1. The CDR3 is 16 residues long. Germline V gene lookup returns CDR1 SGHRS and CDR2 YFSETQ. The V segment lost 7 bases and the J segment 5 bases; nucleotides outside the gene matches: 15. The CDR3 is CASAIQRQGREDTQYF. The CDR3 bases are TGCGCCAGCGCTATCCAACGACAGGGGCGCGAAGATACGCAGTATTTT.

This clonotype was counted between two and nine times. This chain links TRBV11-2 with TRBJ2-7, with D tentatively TRBD1 (6 bases). The germline V gene encodes CDR1 SGHAT and CDR2 FQNNGV. The CDR3 has 17 residues. V lost 5 bases and J 5 bases, leaving 25 bases between the germline ends. The CDR3: CASSTRTASQGRNEQYF. CDR3 nucleotides: TGTGCCAGCAGCACGCGGACAGCGTCCCAAGGCCGTAACGAGCAGTACTTC.

This clonotype was counted between two and nine times. A read error may be the cause here, since a much bigger clone is one base away. DNA of the CDR3: TGTGCCAGCTCAACCTATAGGAGCACGTACGAGCAGTACTTC. Its translation is CASSTYRSTYEQYF. The genes are TRBV18 and TRBJ2-7; D is ambiguous. The V gene's germline CDR1 is KGHSH and CDR2 LQKENI. The CDR3 loop spans 14 amino acids. V was clipped by 5 bases and J by 4 bases, with 15 bases between them.

This clonotype was seen a handful of times. The rearrangement uses TRBV15 and TRBJ2-5, with TRBD1 matching over 10 bases. This CDR3 comprises 14 residues. V gave up 3 bases and J gave up 3 bases; unmatched junction bases: 1. The germline CDR1 and CDR2 sequences are LNHNV and YYDKDF (reference sequence). The CDR3 DNA reads TGTGCCACCAGCAGGGACAGGGGGGAAGAGACCCAGTACTTC. This encodes CATSRDRGEETQYF.

The genes are TRBV20-1 and TRBJ2-2; D possibly matches TRBD1 or TRBD2 (7 bases each). Per germline, CDR1 DFQATT and CDR2 SNEGSKA (reference sequence). The V gene lost 5 bases and the J gene lost 4 bases, with 14 bases spanning the gap. This CDR3 has 14 amino acids. CDR3 nucleotides: TGCAGTGCTTGGCAGGGGGGGTCCACCGGGGAGCTGTTTTTT. It encodes CSAWQGGSTGELFF.

This clonotype was detected a few times. The chain carries TRBV13 and TRBJ2-2, with TRBD1 identical over 7 bases. V dropped 5 bases and J dropped 2; count of bases not matched to a gene: 8. The CDR3 is made up of 16 amino acids. CDR1 PRHDT and CDR2 FYEKMQ come from the germline V gene (reference sequence). CDR3 amino acids: CASSPPGTVNTGELFF. CDR3 sequence (DNA): TGTGCCAGCAGCCCGCCCGGGACAGTCAACACCGGGGAGCTGTTTTTT.

This clonotype was detected only once. The chain combines TRBV24-1 with TRBJ2-6; possibly TRBD1 for D (6 bases). V lost 5 bases and J lost 1, with 8 bases in between. Germline values: CDR1 KGHDR, CDR2 SFDVKD. This CDR3 comprises 15 residues. CDR3 DNA sequence: TGTGCCACCAGTGCAGACAGGTCTGGGGCCAACGTCCTGACTTTC. Its protein product is CATSADRSGANVLTF.

This chain joins TRBV29-1 and TRBJ1-2, with D possibly matching TRBD1 (5 bases). Germline V gene data show CDR1 as SQVTM and CDR2 as ANQGSEA. Trimming took 0 bases from V and 5 from J, leaving 10 bases between them. The CDR3 is 13 residues long. DNA for the CDR3: TGCAGCGTTGAAGATGGGGGACCATATGGCTACACCTTC. Translated, it gives CSVEDGGPYGYTF.